This T cell receptor (beta chain) was identified in a study of a mutant IDH1 vaccine in newly diagnosed glioma. Overall study context: Those enrolled had earlier been treated with radiotherapy, temozolomide, or both, mostly both.

Only in-frame clones appear in the TCRdb table, and some are missing; sequencing was by immunoSEQ multiplex PCR. The table has about 50,000 clones, around four fifths seen once. A word on this clone: Antigen: not known.

This sample's time point: week 5, during vaccination. In the vaccine, a single dose held 300 ug of the mutant IDH1 20-mer peptide, along with topical imiquimod. This CDR3 spans 14 amino acids. The V gene lost 3 bases and the J gene lost 4 bases, with 13 bases spanning the gap. Germline lookup yields CDR1 SGHRS and CDR2 YFSETQ. V usage is TRBV5-1 and J usage is TRBJ1-1, with D possibly matching TRBD1 (5 bases). The sample here was PBMCs, taken from a glioma patient whose treatment included an IDH1 peptide vaccine. The clonotype originates from a woman aged 45 to 65 with glioma. CDR3 coding DNA: TGCGCCAGCAGCTACACTACAGGAGGCACTGAAGCTTTCTTT. This encodes CASSYTTGGTEAFF. Supplemented by reference TRBV5-1 and TRBJ1-1, the full variable domain reads KAGVTQTPRYLIKTRGQQVTLSCSPISGHRSVSWYQQTPGQGLQFLFEYFSETQRNKGNFPGRFSGRQFSNSRSEMNVSTLELGDSALYLCASSYTTGGTEAFFGQGTRLTVV.